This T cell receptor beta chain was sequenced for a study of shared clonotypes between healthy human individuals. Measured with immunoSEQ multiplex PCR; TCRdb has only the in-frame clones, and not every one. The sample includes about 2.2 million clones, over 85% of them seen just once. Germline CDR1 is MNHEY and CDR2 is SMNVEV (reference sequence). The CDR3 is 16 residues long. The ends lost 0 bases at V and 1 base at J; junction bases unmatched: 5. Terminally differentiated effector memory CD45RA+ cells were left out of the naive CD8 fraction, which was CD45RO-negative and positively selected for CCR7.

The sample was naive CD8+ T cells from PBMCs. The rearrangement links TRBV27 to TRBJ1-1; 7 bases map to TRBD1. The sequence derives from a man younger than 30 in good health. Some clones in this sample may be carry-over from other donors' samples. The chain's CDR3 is CASSLSRQGGNTEAFF. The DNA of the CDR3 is TGTGCCAGCAGTTTATCTAGGCAGGGGGGGAACACTGAAGCTTTCTTT.